This T cell receptor beta chain was profiled in a study of shared clonotypes between healthy human individuals. The wider study: Each donor's CD8 memory used one plate, CD8 naive two, each CD4 subset three.

The assay was immunoSEQ multiplex PCR, and TCRdb's table has in-frame clones only and misses some. In the table there are just over 2,000,000 clones, 85% to 95% of which are singletons. Study-wide findings and caveats: Limited genetic and exposure-history diversity came from having few donors. Approximately 5.3% was the fraction of naive CD4 clonotypes found shared across a few donors.

With regard to this clone: Its antigen is not identified.

CDR1 is MDHEN and CDR2 is SYDVKM in the germline V gene. The length of the CDR3 is 13 residues. V was trimmed by 7 bases and J by 5 bases, leaving 14 bases between them. Sequencing was performed on naive CD4+ T cells sorted from blood. The subset is: CD45RA+ positively selected. This clonotype was obtained from a man aged 18 to 29 in good health. The chain employs TRBV28 and TRBJ1-1; the D is unclear. CDR3 sequence (DNA): TGTGCCAGCATTGGAGGGTTGGGAACTGAAGCTTTCTTT. This encodes CASIGGLGTEAFF.